Described below is a single T cell receptor beta chain sequence and its context. Original methodology: Reference gene primers were amplified, and this amplification served to estimate nucleated cell counts. The repertoire was sequenced with immunoSEQ multiplex PCR; TCRdb's copy has only in-frame clones and lacks some. The V and J calls and the clone size are those of that table, but D and trimming were determined from the DNA. The repertoire consists of over 400,000 clones, with 85% to 90% occurring once and the leading ten covering around 8%. The record originates from a study of blood T cell repertoires in COVID-19. Whole-study context: The United States, Italy and Spain provided the acute and convalescent COVID-19 samples. Nucleic acid was either cDNA or gDNA, and it came from T cells, B-cell-depleted T cells, or PBMCs.

During active infection, Seattle patients enrolled and were then monitored through disease. The CDR3 is 14 residues long. Trimming cost V 4 bases and J 1 base, with 10 bases left between them. The germline CDR1 and CDR2 sequences are SNHLY and FYNNEI. The chain couples TRBV2 to TRBJ1-1; D is uncertain. Sequencing input: peripheral blood. The sequence derives from a woman aged 50 to 60 with COVID-19, enrolled during active disease. The CDR3 coding sequence is TGTGCCAGCAGTGTTCACGCAGGGAACACTGAAGCTTTCTTT. It translates to CASSVHAGNTEAFF. The whole variable domain, remainder taken from reference TRBV2 and TRBJ1-1, is EPEVTQTPSHQVTQMGQEVILRCVPISNHLYFYWYRQILGQKVEFLVSFYNNEISEKSEIFDDQFSVERPDGSNFTLKIRSTKLEDSAMYFCASSVHAGNTEAFFGQGTRLTVV.